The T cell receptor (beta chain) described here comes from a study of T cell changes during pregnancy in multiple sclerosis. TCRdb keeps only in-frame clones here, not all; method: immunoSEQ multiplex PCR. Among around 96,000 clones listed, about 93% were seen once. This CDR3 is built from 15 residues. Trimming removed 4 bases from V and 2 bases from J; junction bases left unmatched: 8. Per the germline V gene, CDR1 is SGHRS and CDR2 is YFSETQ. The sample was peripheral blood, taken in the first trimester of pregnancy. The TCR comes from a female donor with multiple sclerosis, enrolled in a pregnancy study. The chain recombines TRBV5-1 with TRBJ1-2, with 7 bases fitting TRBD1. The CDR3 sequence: CASSQTTGLNYGYTF. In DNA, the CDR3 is TGCGCCAGCAGCCAGACGACAGGGCTAAACTATGGCTACACCTTC.